This T cell receptor (beta chain) was sequenced during a study of CXCR3-negative and CXCR3-positive naive CD8 T cells. Worth noting for this clonotype: What it recognizes is unknown.

The TRB libraries of cDNA were built by UMI-labeled 5' RACE. One entry per CDR3 protein, without DNA, is what TCRdb gives after re-calling the 5' RACE reads. This repertoire includes some 120,000 distinct CDR3 sequences. Study-wide points: CXCR3-positive naive cells carried more hydrophobic TRB CDR3s than CXCR3-negative ones.

The CDR3 is 16 amino acids. Per germline, CDR1 ENHRY and CDR2 SYGVKD. This clonotype was sampled from a human donor in good health. Some clones in this sample may be carry-over from other donors' samples. What was sequenced was naive CXCR3+ CD8+ T cells from blood. Subset noted: CD45RO-CCR7+CD27+CD95- naive CD8+ T cells expressing CXCR3 (TNR3+). The rearrangement uses TRBV10-3 and TRBJ2-6. CDR3 in amino acids: CAISESLVTGADVLTF.